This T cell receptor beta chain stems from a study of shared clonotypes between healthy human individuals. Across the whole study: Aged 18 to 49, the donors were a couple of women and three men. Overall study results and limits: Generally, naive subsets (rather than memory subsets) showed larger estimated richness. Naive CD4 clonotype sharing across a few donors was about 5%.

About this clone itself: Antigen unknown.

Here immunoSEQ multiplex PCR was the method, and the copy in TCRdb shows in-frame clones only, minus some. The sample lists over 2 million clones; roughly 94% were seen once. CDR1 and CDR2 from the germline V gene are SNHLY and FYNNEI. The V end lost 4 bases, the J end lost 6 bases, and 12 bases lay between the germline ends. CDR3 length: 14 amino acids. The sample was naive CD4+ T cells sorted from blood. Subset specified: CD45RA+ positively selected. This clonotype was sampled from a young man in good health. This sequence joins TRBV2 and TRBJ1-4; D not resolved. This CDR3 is CASSAVSLYEKLFF. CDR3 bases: TGTGCCAGCAGTGCGGTCAGCCTTTATGAAAAACTGTTTTTT.